This T cell receptor beta chain was documented in a study of post-analysis software for immune sequencing data. For the study at large: Disease courses included relapsing-remitting, secondary progressive and progressive-relapsing multiple sclerosis. General study findings and limits: In patients, four to six TRBV segments were more frequent than in controls, with TRBV5-6, TRBV5-1 and TRBV20-1 among them. Controls' normalized Chao1 diversity significantly exceeded that of multiple sclerosis patients.

This clonotype was seen more than once but under ten times. Its antigen is not known. V shed 6 bases, J shed 4 bases, and the junction held 12 bases outside the gene matches. Germline lookup yields CDR1 SGHTA and CDR2 FQGTGA. This CDR3 is built from 17 residues. The library was made from cDNA and included unique molecular identifiers. Between roughly 1 and 10 million T cells gave rise to hundreds of thousands of cDNA molecules. TCRdb re-analysed the PCR reads in MiXCR, keeping a single row per CDR3 protein. The data contain 750,000 to 950,000 distinct CDR3 sequences, about 53% of them seen just once; the ten biggest clones take up roughly 4.4%.

The sequence derives from a girl aged 5-17 years with multiple sclerosis. The rearrangement uses TRBV7-3 and TRBJ2-3; 11 bases line up with TRBD2. The sequenced sample was blood. The CDR3 coding sequence is TGTGCCAGCAGTTCCGGACCACTAGCGGGAGCGGCAGATACGCAGTATTTT. Protein: CASSSGPLAGAADTQYF.